This T cell receptor beta chain was sequenced during a study of regulatory T cells in long-lasting Graves disease. The time point is: newly diagnosed GD, antithyroid drugs for less than 3 months. Generation of the TCR library employed RNA extracted from PBMCs. iRepertoire HTBI primers and Arm-PCR of CDR3 regions built TCR beta libraries. TCRdb independently ran MiXCR on the multiplex PCR reads; one entry per CDR3 protein. Of around 450,000 distinct CDR3 sequences in the sample, about 15% are singletons; the top ten hold approximately 16%. Trimming stripped 2 bases from V and 3 bases from J, with 11 bases between. The CDR3 has 14 amino acids. Germline CDR1 and CDR2: MNHEY and SVGAGI. The table lists this clonotype with many counts. The sample was also linked to a second study, of T cells in Graves' hyperthyroidism and ophthalmopathy.

The source was peripheral blood mononuclear cells (PBMCs), collected at new diagnosis, from a patient treated with antithyroid drugs. The rearrangement uses TRBV6-5 and TRBJ2-7, with D possibly being TRBD1 or TRBD2 (6 bases each). This receptor was obtained from a woman in her 30s with Graves disease. CDR3 region: CASSYEGGGYEQYF. Here the CDR3 DNA reads TGTGCCAGCAGTTACGAGGGGGGAGGCTACGAGCAGTACTTC.